Listed below are T cell receptor beta chains from one sample, sequenced in a study of spatial heterogeneity in lung cancer. TCRdb re-called the 5' RACE reads with MiXCR, one entry per CDR3 protein. Of around 92,000 distinct CDR3 sequences listed, 12% are singletons. Material: PBMCs, obtained at surgery. These receptors were collected from a male donor with early-stage non-small cell lung cancer. Both conserved end residues are part of each CDR3. A D gene is named only where the DNA matches it firmly. Some rows have no size entry. The others give once, few or many, or a class for an expanded clone.

TRBJ2-7 many TRBV10-3 NA TGTGCCACCCGAGGGGTAACGAGGGAGCAGTACTTC CATRGVTREQYF
TRBJ2-1 NA TRBV11-2 TRBD2 TGTGCCAGCAGCTTAGTCCTAGCGGGATCCAATGAGCAGTTCTTC CASSLVLAGSNEQFF
TRBJ1-1 many TRBV29-1 NA TGCAGCGTTAAGGACAGTGCCGGCACTGAAGCTTTCTTT CSVKDSAGTEAFF
TRBJ2-3 NA TRBV4-2 NA TGTGCCAGCAGCCAGGAGGTTAGCACAGATACGCAGTATTTT CASSQEVSTDTQYF
TRBJ2-5 few TRBV24-1 NA TGTGCCACCAGTGATTTCGACAGTACCCAAGAGACCCAGTACTTC CATSDFDSTQETQYF
TRBJ2-1 many TRBV4-2 NA TGTGCCAGCAGCCAAGAGCGTGGGACAATCCATGAGCAGTTCTTC CASSQERGTIHEQFF
TRBJ2-1 NA TRBV11-2 NA TGTGCCAGCAGCGGGACTGACTACAATGAGCAGTTCTTC CASSGTDYNEQFF
TRBJ1-1 NA TRBV5-1 NA TGCGCCAGCACCCGGGGCACCTCTCGGACTGAAGCTTTCTTT CASTRGTSRTEAFF
TRBJ2-5 many TRBV5-6 TRBD2 TGTGCCAGCAGCTTCGGCGGGAGGGAAGAGACCCAGTACTTC CASSFGGREETQYF
TRBJ1-6 NA TRBV6-2/TRBV6-3 NA TGTGCCAGCAGTTACTCGTCTACAGAGAGCTCCTATAATTCACCTCTCCACTTT CASSYSSTESSYNSPLHF
TRBJ2-1 few TRBV5-1 TRBD2 TGCGCCAGCAGCTGGACTAGCGGGGGGGCCTATGAGCAGTTCTTC CASSWTSGGAYEQFF
TRBJ2-3 many TRBV7-9 NA TGTGCCAGCAGCTTAAATAGCGGCCCCCCAGATACGCAGTATTTT CASSLNSGPPDTQYF
TRBJ2-1 NA TRBV5-1 TRBD1 TGCGCCAGCAGCTGGGACAGCAATGAGCGGTTCTTC CASSWDSNERFF
TRBJ2-3 many TRBV5-1 TRBD1 TGCGCCAGCAGCTTACAGGGGGCGAACACAGATACGCAGTATTTT CASSLQGANTDTQYF
TRBJ1-5 NA TRBV11-2 NA TGTGCCAGCAGCTTAGGGCAACGGGAGGACCAGCCCCAGCATTTT CASSLGQREDQPQHF
TRBJ2-5 NA TRBV10-3 NA TGTGCCATCAGCCTCGGATTACAACAAGAGACCCAGTACTTC CAISLGLQQETQYF
TRBJ1-1 few TRBV9 NA TGTGCCAGCAGCGTGGGGGTTATGAACACTGAAGCTTTCTTT CASSVGVMNTEAFF
TRBJ2-3 NA TRBV20-1 TRBD2 TGCAGTGCCTCGGTCCCGGGACTAGCGGGGGCAGATACGCAGTATTTT CSASVPGLAGADTQYF
TRBJ1-1 few TRBV20-1 NA TGCAGTGGATACGGGGACTCGACAGCCTCGAACACTGAAGCTTTCTTT CSGYGDSTASNTEAFF
TRBJ2-1 NA TRBV28 NA TGTGCCAGCAGCCAAACCCAGGGATTTGCTGGTGGTGAGCAGTTCTTC CASSQTQGFAGGEQFF
TRBJ2-1 few TRBV19 NA TGTGCCAGTAGTATAGCGGGGGAGTTGAATGAGCAGTTCTTC CASSIAGELNEQFF
TRBJ2-5 NA TRBV29-1 NA TGCAGCGTTGGAGAAGGTGGATTAGAGACCCAGTACTTC CSVGEGGLETQYF
TRBJ1-1 NA TRBV10-3 TRBD1 TGTGCCATCAGTACCCCAGGGGGCTCTGAAGCTTTCTTT CAISTPGGSEAFF
TRBJ2-7 many TRBV28 NA TGTGCCAGCAGAGTCAGCTCCTACGAGCAGTACTTC CASRVSSYEQYF
TRBJ2-3 few TRBV7-9 NA TGTGCCAGCAGCTGGGGCCTGAGCAGGGGTACGCAGTATTTT CASSWGLSRGTQYF
TRBJ2-6 NA TRBV9 NA TGTGCCAGCAGCATTGAGGCCTCCTCTGGGGCCAACGTCCTGACTTTC CASSIEASSGANVLTF
TRBJ2-1 NA TRBV7-9 NA TGTGCCAGCAGCTTAGACTTGTTAGCCGAATACAATGAGCAGTTCTTC CASSLDLLAEYNEQFF
TRBJ2-3 many TRBV7-9 NA TGTGCCAGCAGCCACGGGGGAGGACAGTATTTT CASSHGGGQYF